This is a list of T cell receptor beta chains from one sample in a study of blood T cell repertoires in COVID-19. Some clones are missing from TCRdb's copy, which holds only in-frame ones; the method was immunoSEQ multiplex PCR. The sample has some 350,000 clones, 83% seen once; the top ten hold around 3%. The specimen was peripheral blood. These receptors were obtained from a man younger than 40 with active or convalescent COVID-19. The CDR3 runs from the conserved cysteine through the conserved F or W. D genes are given only for firm matches. Size values are once, few and many counts, or a class for expanded clones, and some rows have none.

TRBV5-1	TRBD1	TRBJ1-2	once	14	TGCGCCAGCAGCTTGGGCTGGACAGGGGATGGCTACACCTTC	CASSLGWTGDGYTF
TRBV12-3/TRBV12-4	NA	TRBJ2-7	NA	11	TGTGCCAGCAGTTCACGAGGGGAGCAGTACTTC	CASSSRGEQYF
TRBV5-1	TRBD1	TRBJ1-1	NA	12	TGCGCCAGCAGTTTGACAGGGGCCGAAGCTTTCTTT	CASSLTGAEAFF
TRBV6-4	NA	TRBJ2-1	NA	14	TGTGCCACAAGTCTAGGGGGAAGCTACAATGAGCAGTTCTTC	CATSLGGSYNEQFF
TRBV7-2	NA	TRBJ2-7	NA	14	TGTGCCAGCAGCTCCCGCCGGGGGTCCTACGAGCAGTACTTC	CASSSRRGSYEQYF
TRBV19	TRBD2	TRBJ2-2	NA	15	TGTGCCAGTTCGGTAGCGGGAGTATACACCGGGGAGCTGTTTTTT	CASSVAGVYTGELFF
TRBV10-3	TRBD1	TRBJ1-1	NA	14	TGTGCCATCAGTCTCGGACAGGGGAGCACTGAAGCTTTCTTT	CAISLGQGSTEAFF
TRBV5-4	NA	TRBJ2-5	NA	14	TGTGCCAGCAGCGGAACTGCCGGAGGGGAGACCCAGTACTTC	CASSGTAGGETQYF
TRBV3-1/TRBV3-2	TRBD1	TRBJ1-1	NA	14	TGTGCCAGCAGCGACAGGGGGCTGAACACTGAAGCTTTCTTT	CASSDRGLNTEAFF
TRBV18	NA	TRBJ1-1	NA	13	TGTGCCAGCTCACCGCGACTGGACACTGAAGCTTTCTTT	CASSPRLDTEAFF
TRBV4-1	NA	TRBJ1-5	NA	14	TGCGCCAGCAGCGAGCGGAATAGCAATCAGCCCCAGCATTTT	CASSERNSNQPQHF
TRBV5-5	NA	TRBJ1-5	NA	14	TGTGCCAGCAGCTTCTTTCTCAGCAATCAGCCCCAGCATTTT	CASSFFLSNQPQHF
TRBV28	NA	TRBJ2-7	NA	15	TGTGCCAGCAGTCCGGTTCGGGAAGTATCCTACGAGCAGTACTTC	CASSPVREVSYEQYF
TRBV5-4	TRBD2	TRBJ2-5	NA	15	TGTGCCAGCCACCGATATAGCGGGAGGGGAGAGACCCAGTACTTC	CASHRYSGRGETQYF